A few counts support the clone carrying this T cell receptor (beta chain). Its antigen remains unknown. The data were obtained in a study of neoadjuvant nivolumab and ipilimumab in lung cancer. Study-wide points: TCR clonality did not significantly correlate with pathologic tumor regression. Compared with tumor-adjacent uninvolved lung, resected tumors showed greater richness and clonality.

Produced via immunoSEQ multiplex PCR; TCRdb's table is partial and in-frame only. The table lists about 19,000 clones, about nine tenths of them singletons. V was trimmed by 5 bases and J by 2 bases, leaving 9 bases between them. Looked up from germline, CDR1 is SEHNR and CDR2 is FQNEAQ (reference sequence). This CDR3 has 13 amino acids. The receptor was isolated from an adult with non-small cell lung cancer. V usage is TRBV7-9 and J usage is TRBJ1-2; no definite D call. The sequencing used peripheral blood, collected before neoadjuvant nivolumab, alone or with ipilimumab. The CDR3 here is CASSTKLNYGYTF. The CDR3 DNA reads TGTGCCAGCAGCACGAAACTCAACTATGGCTACACCTTC.